The 15 T cell receptor beta chains in this list originate from one sample, sequenced in a study of T cells in Graves' hyperthyroidism and ophthalmopathy. The TCR beta CDR3 regions underwent amplification using RNA transcripts as the source. The TCR CDR3 first-round RT-PCR relied on the HTBI primer set. TCRdb independently ran MiXCR on the multiplex PCR reads; one entry per CDR3 protein. The sample carries around 600,000 distinct CDR3 sequences, roughly 15% recorded once. The specimen was blood. The receptors come from a woman between 45 and 65 years old with Graves' ophthalmopathy.

The chain links TRBV24-1 to TRBJ1-2; 7 bases map to TRBD1. J gave up 3 bases and V 5 bases, and 8 bases lay outside the gene matches. Germline V gene sequence: CDR1 KGHDR, CDR2 SFDVKD. CDR3 size: 15 residues. DNA for the CDR3: TGTGCCACCAGTGGTTTCGACAGGGACTACTATGGCTACACCTTC. Translated, it gives CATSGFDRDYYGYTF.

This clonotype was observed at least ten times. V and J are TRBV29-1 and TRBJ1-6; maybe TRBD1 (6 bases). The CDR3 extends over 12 amino acids. CDR1 is SQVTM and CDR2 is ANQGSEA in the germline V gene. V was pared by 6 bases and J by 7 bases, with 10 bases between. CDR3 sequence reads: CSVATGNSPLHF. CDR3 in DNA: TGCAGCGTCGCCACAGGGAATTCACCCCTCCACTTT.

Many counts were recorded for this clonotype. The J gene is TRBJ1-1, the V gene TRBV7-8; TRBD1 matches 7 bases. Per the germline V gene, CDR1 is SGHVS and CDR2 is FQNEAQ. The CDR3 consists of 15 residues. V lost 1 base to trimming and J lost 3 bases; unmatched junction nucleotides: 5. CDR3: CASSLGEGAHTEAFF. The CDR3 DNA reads as TGTGCCAGCAGCTTAGGGGAGGGGGCTCACACTGAAGCTTTCTTT. Based on the CDR3 plus reference TRBV7-8 and TRBJ1-1, the full variable domain is GAGVSQSPRYKVAKRGQDVALRCDPISGHVSLFWYQQALGQGPEFLTYFQNEAQLDKSGLPSDRFFAERPEGSVSTLKIQRTQQEDSAVYLCASSLGEGAHTEAFFGQGTRLTVV.

In regard to this clonotype: Being one base from a much bigger clone, this may be a read error. The chain employs TRBV20-1 and TRBJ2-7; D perhaps matches TRBD1 (6 bases). This CDR3 contains 13 residues. Germline CDR1 DFQATT, CDR2 SNEGSKA (reference sequence). CDR3 protein: CSARGAVSYGQYF. The CDR3 bases are TGCAGTGCTAGGGGGGCTGTCTCCTACGGGCAGTACTTC.

This clonotype showed up many times. The genes are TRBV20-1 and TRBJ2-1, with D maybe TRBD2 (6 bases). CDR3 size: 16 residues. Germline CDR1 and CDR2: DFQATT and SNEGSKA (reference sequence). V was shortened by 4 bases and J by 3 bases, with 19 bases between the two germline ends. CDR3 amino acids: CSAIGPGLELYNEQFF. The CDR3 nucleotides are TGCAGTGCTATCGGACCGGGACTCGAACTCTACAATGAGCAGTTCTTC.

The chain joins TRBV12-3 or TRBV12-4 to TRBJ2-4; D remains unclear. Trimming left V 5 bases short and J 6 bases short, with 11 bases between. This CDR3 is 13 amino acids long. The CDR3 region is CASSLSLRNIQYF. The CDR3 bases are TGTGCCAGCAGTCTCTCATTGCGAAACATTCAGTACTTC.

There are many counts of this clonotype. This chain links TRBV10-3 with TRBJ2-1, with 14 positions matching TRBD2. V lost 4 bases, J lost 5 bases, and 16 bases stayed unmatched. CDR1 is ENHRY, CDR2 SYGVKD, per germline. The CDR3 consists of 20 residues. The CDR3, as DNA: TGTGCCATCAGTGGGCCGACTAGCGGGAGGGCCAATGTCTTCCACAATGAGCAGTTCTTC. Protein: CAISGPTSGRANVFHNEQFF.

This clonotype was found many times. This sequence joins TRBV7-3 and TRBJ2-1, with 9 bases lining up with TRBD2. The V gene's germline CDR1 is SGHTA and CDR2 FQGTGA. This CDR3 is 15 amino acids long. The junction had 7 bases not matched to a gene; V was cut back by 6 bases and J by 4 bases. The chain's CDR3 is CASSSTAGGYNEQFF. CDR3 DNA: TGTGCCAGCAGTTCCACAGCGGGAGGTTACAATGAGCAGTTCTTC.

This clonotype has at least ten counts. This chain uses TRBV28 with TRBJ1-3, with D unclear. The CDR3 runs to 12 residues. Germline values: CDR1 MDHEN, CDR2 SYDVKM. The V and J ends lost 5 bases and 8 bases respectively, with 10 bases between them. CDR3 in DNA: TGTGCCAGCAGTCCACCCGTGGACACCATATATTTT. Translation: CASSPPVDTIYF.

The chain recombines TRBV30 with TRBJ1-4, with a possible D match to TRBD1 (5 bases). Germline V lookup: CDR1 GTSNPN, CDR2 SVGIG (reference sequence). This CDR3 contains 14 residues. Trimming took 0 bases from V and 8 from J, leaving 13 bases between them. As DNA, the CDR3 is TGTGCCTGGAGTGTGCAGGGTTTGGGCGAAAAACTGTTTTTT. Encoded protein: CAWSVQGLGEKLFF.

This clonotype was seen at least ten times. The V gene is TRBV14, the J gene TRBJ2-1, with a weak D call TRBD2 (5 bases). Trimming shortened V by 2 bases and J by 0 bases, and 11 bases separated the two germline ends. The CDR3 runs 16 residues. The germline CDR1 and CDR2 sequences are SGHDN and FVKESK. The CDR3 region is CASSQLGGSSYNEQFF. The CDR3 DNA reads as TGTGCCAGCAGCCAATTAGGTGGGAGCTCCTACAATGAGCAGTTCTTC. The variable domain in full, with the rest retrieved from reference TRBV14 and TRBJ2-1, is EAGVTQFPSHSVIEKGQTVTLRCDPISGHDNLYWYRRVMGKEIKFLLHFVKESKQDESGMPNNRFLAERTGGTYSTLKVQPAELEDSGVYFCASSQLGGSSYNEQFFGPGTRLTVL.

Only a few counts were recorded for this clonotype. This sequence joins TRBV6-1 and TRBJ2-3; 9 bases are shared with TRBD1. The V gene end was trimmed by 6 bases and the J gene end by 4 bases; junction bases not matched to a gene: 14. The germline V gene has CDR1 MNHNS and CDR2 SASEGT. This CDR3 is built from 17 residues. The CDR3 DNA sequence: TGTGCCAGCAGACCCCGAACCGGGACAGGGAAACCAGATACGCAGTATTTT. This sequence encodes CASRPRTGTGKPDTQYF.

This clonotype has just a few counts. The rearrangement links TRBV20-1 to TRBJ2-1; 8 bases are a match to TRBD2. The V and J ends lost 4 bases and 8 bases, in that order; junction bases with no gene match: 10. Per germline, CDR1 DFQATT and CDR2 SNEGSKA (reference sequence). The CDR3 is 14 residues long. In DNA, the CDR3 is TGCAGTGCTAAGTGGAGCGGGAGAACCGATGAGCAGTTCTTC. Its translation: CSAKWSGRTDEQFF.

Many counts were recorded for this clonotype. The chain links TRBV7-8 to TRBJ2-2; D not resolved. CDR3 length equals 15 residues. From germline, CDR1 is SGHVS and CDR2 FQNEAQ. V was shortened by 5 bases and J by 3 bases, with 13 bases between the two germline ends. The DNA for the CDR3 is TGTGCCAGCAGCCCATTAGAGGTGCACACCGGGGAGCTGTTTTTT. As protein: CASSPLEVHTGELFF.

This chain connects TRBV3-1 to TRBJ2-7; 10 bases match TRBD2. There are 17 residues in the CDR3. CDR1 is LGHDT, CDR2 YNNKEL, per germline (reference sequence). The J segment lost 7 bases and the V segment lost 3 bases, leaving 15 bases of the junction unmatched. Written as DNA, the CDR3 is TGTGCCAGCAGCCAGACAATAGCGGGAGGTCTGTCGCGGGAGCAGTACTTC. Translated, it gives CASSQTIAGGLSREQYF.